Described below is a single TCR beta chain sequence and its context. This entry belongs to a study of chemoradiotherapy in HPV16-positive cancers. Germline lookup yields CDR1 SEHNR and CDR2 FQNEAQ (reference sequence). Trimming stripped 7 bases from V and 8 bases from J, with 9 bases between. This CDR3 is 11 amino acids long. Some clones are missing from TCRdb's copy, which holds only in-frame ones; the method was immunoSEQ multiplex PCR. Of about 39,000 clones listed, approximately 73% were seen once; the top ten hold about 5%. The chain carries TRBV7-9 and TRBJ2-1, with a tentative D call TRBD2 (5 bases). The receptor was isolated from a human donor with HPV-associated anogenital cancer. The sequencing here drew on blood, taken from a patient who underwent chemoradiotherapy. CDR3 residues: CASTPGDEQFF. CDR3 DNA: TGTGCCAGCACCCCCGGGGATGAGCAGTTCTTC.